The rows below give T cell receptor beta chains drawn from one sample of a study of a mutant IDH1 vaccine in newly diagnosed glioma. No antigen has been identified for these receptors. Using immunoSEQ multiplex PCR, the repertoire was profiled, and TCRdb retains in-frame clones only, with some absent. The table records 45,000 to 70,000 clones, around 80% of them present only once. This specimen consisted of PBMCs, obtained from a glioma patient whose treatment included an IDH1 peptide vaccine. These receptors were taken from a man in his thirties or forties with glioma. The conserved cysteine and the conserved F or W are not part of the CDR3 here. Each record gives: CDR3 protein, V gene, J gene, D gene, CDR3 length. A D gene is named only where the DNA matches it firmly.

ATSRATATNEKLF	TRBV15	TRBJ1-4	-	13
ASSLDVRGYGYT	TRBV5-1	TRBJ1-2	-	12
ASSLQGGGTTDTQY	TRBV19	TRBJ2-3	TRBD2	14
ASSAGQGVDQPQH	TRBV6-5	TRBJ1-5	TRBD1	13
ASSLTGTLRTDTQY	TRBV5-1	TRBJ2-3	-	14
ASRTSGVISDTQY	TRBV9	TRBJ2-3	TRBD2	13
ASSLAWLGGQSGGANVLT	TRBV5-1	TRBJ2-6	-	18
ASRRTGSGNTIY	TRBV27	TRBJ1-3	-	12
ASRATGIGIGEQF	TRBV6-1	TRBJ2-1	TRBD1	13
ASSYLSGNTEAF	TRBV6-5	TRBJ1-1	-	12
ASTQGAEAF	TRBV10-2	TRBJ1-1	TRBD1	9
SVTGTSGGPVQSSYNEQF	TRBV29-1	TRBJ2-1	TRBD2	18
ASSMSTKGEQY	TRBV5-4	TRBJ2-7	-	11
ASNRVMNTEAF	TRBV2	TRBJ1-1	-	11
ASSPGQGRGGQY	TRBV18	TRBJ2-7	TRBD1	12
ASSRGRVRNTGELF	TRBV11-3	TRBJ2-2	-	14
ASNSMRNTEAF	TRBV6-5	TRBJ1-1	-	11
ASRGNTEAF	TRBV7-9	TRBJ1-1	-	9
ASSHEAGTSDSYEQY	TRBV4-2	TRBJ2-7	TRBD2	15
ASSWTLNYGYT	TRBV4-1	TRBJ1-2	-	11
ASSRGNEQF	TRBV7-9	TRBJ2-1	-	9
ASSSELGGAEQF	TRBV2	TRBJ2-1	-	12
ASSVVSASTYEQY	TRBV9	TRBJ2-7	-	13
ASSLSGLGNNEQF	TRBV18	TRBJ2-1	TRBD2	13
ASSIQGGDEKLF	TRBV19	TRBJ1-4	TRBD1	12
AISPQGIRGLETQY	TRBV10-3	TRBJ2-5	-	14
ASNRQGVDLYEQY	TRBV6-1	-	TRBD1	13
ASSYSTLNTEAF	TRBV6-6	TRBJ1-1	-	12
ASSERPGLQIEGIIYGYT	TRBV10-2	TRBJ1-2	-	18
AWSRDGASYNSPLH	TRBV30	TRBJ1-6	-	14
ASSSGTMHYEQY	TRBV27	TRBJ2-7	TRBD2	12
ASSRSRENNYGYT	TRBV5-1	TRBJ1-2	-	13
ASSLSGGPPSSQQY	TRBV27	TRBJ2-7	-	14
ASSKGHYGYT	TRBV19	TRBJ1-2	-	10
ASSHRAAKGGYT	TRBV11-2	TRBJ1-2	-	12
ASSIWGQEEKLF	TRBV19	TRBJ1-4	-	12
ASSFGLAGAGDTQY	TRBV5-1	TRBJ2-3	TRBD2	14
ASSLGQMNTEAF	TRBV7-9	TRBJ1-1	-	12
ASSLRQGANKLNTEAF	TRBV7-9	TRBJ1-1	TRBD1	16
ASSRGGLKNEKLF	TRBV9	TRBJ1-4	-	13
ASRGYEQY	TRBV6-6	TRBJ2-7	-	8
ASSLGNTKSGANVLT	TRBV7-7	TRBJ2-6	-	15
SAVGQGAHEQY	TRBV29-1	TRBJ2-7	TRBD1	11
ASSGTTASSYYYT	TRBV7-2	TRBJ1-2	-	13
ASSFYDNRKNTEAF	TRBV7-9	TRBJ1-1	-	14
AWSVLDRMAF	TRBV30	TRBJ1-1	-	10
ASSLGRTGAIDTEAF	TRBV7-9	TRBJ1-1	TRBD1	15
ASSRGPIQETQY	TRBV27	TRBJ2-5	-	12
ASSEYGTGGHGELF	TRBV25-1	TRBJ2-2	TRBD1	14
ASSFADRVIY	TRBV7-6	TRBJ1-3	TRBD1	10
ASSLRGTEAF	TRBV5-6	TRBJ1-1	-	10
ASSSTGGRIYGYT	TRBV28	TRBJ1-2	TRBD1	13
ASSPTGGWDYTEAF	TRBV9	TRBJ1-1	TRBD1	14
ASSLDRTYEQY	TRBV27	-	-	11
ASSLVSGTPYEQY	TRBV7-9	-	-	13